The clone carrying this T cell receptor (beta chain) was seen repeatedly, ten times or more. Each CDR3 protein is one row after TCRdb ran MiXCR on the RACE reads. There are roughly 360,000 distinct CDR3 sequences in the sample; roughly 5% occur only once, and approximately 2.3% lies in the top ten. Germline V gene lookup returns CDR1 SQVTM and CDR2 ANQGSEA. The trim removed 4 bases at V and 9 bases at J, leaving 4 bases unmatched. The length of the CDR3 is 12 residues. The record originates from a study of human T cells and chemical hapten exposure. Across the study: Small discrepancies in pooled library volume mainly accounted for the varying TCR yields per sample.

Time point specified: patch test 1, 2 weeks after DPC sensitization. As for treatment: therapeutic diphenylcyclopropenone sensitization with weekly scalp DPC. Each donor was an alopecia patient between 18 and 70 years of age who qualified for DPC. This TCR was recovered from a woman aged 50 to 60 with alopecia areata. Some clones in this sample may be carry-over from other donors' samples. The V and J genes are TRBV29-1 and TRBJ2-1, with TRBD2 matching 9 bases. The specimen was whole blood, collected in connection with sensitization to the hapten diphenylcyclopropenone (DPC). CDR3 in DNA: TGCAGCGTTGTAGCGGGAGTGGTTGAGCAGTTCTTC. Translation gives CSVVAGVVEQFF.